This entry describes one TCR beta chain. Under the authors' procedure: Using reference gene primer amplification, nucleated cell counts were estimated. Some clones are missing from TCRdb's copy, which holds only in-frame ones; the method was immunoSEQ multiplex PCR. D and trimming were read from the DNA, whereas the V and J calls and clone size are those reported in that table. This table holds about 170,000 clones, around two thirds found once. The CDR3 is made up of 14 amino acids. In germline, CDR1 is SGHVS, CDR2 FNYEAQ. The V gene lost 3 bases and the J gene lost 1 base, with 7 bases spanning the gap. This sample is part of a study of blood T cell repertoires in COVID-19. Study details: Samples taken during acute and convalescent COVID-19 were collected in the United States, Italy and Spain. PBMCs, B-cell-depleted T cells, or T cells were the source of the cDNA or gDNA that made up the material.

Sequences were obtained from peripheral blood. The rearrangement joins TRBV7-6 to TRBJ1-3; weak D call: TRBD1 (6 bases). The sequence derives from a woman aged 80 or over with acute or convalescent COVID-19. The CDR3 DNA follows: TGTGCCAGCAGCTTCGACAGGTCTGGAAACACCATATATTTT. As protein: CASSFDRSGNTIYF.